One sample yielded the 22 T cell receptor beta chains listed below, sequenced in a study of blood T cell repertoires in COVID-19. Sequencing used immunoSEQ multiplex PCR; TCRdb keeps in-frame clones, though not all of them. Found here are 100,000 to 120,000 clones, less than 85% of them singletons; the top ten hold about 3.7%. Sequencing input: peripheral blood. These receptor sequences come from an elderly woman with acute or convalescent COVID-19.

The chain links TRBV5-1 to TRBJ1-3; a possible D gene is TRBD1 (6 bases). The CDR3 sequence is 16 residues long. Trimming cost V 5 bases and J 0 bases, with 15 bases left between them. CDR1 and CDR2 (germline): SGHRS, YFSETQ. CDR3 sequence (DNA): TGCGCCAGCAGGCAAGGACAGCTAAACTCTGGAAACACCATATATTTT. This sequence encodes CASRQGQLNSGNTIYF.

The chain joins TRBV18 to TRBJ2-7; 7 positions agree with TRBD2. With 3 bases clipped from V and 2 bases from J, the junction kept 7 bases outside the gene matches. Germline loops: CDR1 KGHSH, CDR2 LQKENI. The CDR3 runs 15 residues. CDR3 bases: TGTGCCAGCTCACCCCGGGGAGGGCTCACCTACGAGCAGTACTTC. This translates into CASSPRGGLTYEQYF.

J is TRBJ2-7 and V is TRBV5-6, with 7 bases aligning to TRBD1. From germline, CDR1 is SGHDT and CDR2 YYEEEE. V lost 0 bases and J lost 2; bases outside the gene matches: 2. This CDR3 region has 14 residues. In nucleotides, the CDR3 is TGTGCCAGCAGCTTGGGGCAGGGGGCCTACGAGCAGTACTTC. It encodes CASSLGQGAYEQYF.

The chain links TRBV28 to TRBJ1-6; the match to TRBD1 covers 7 bases. The CDR3 sequence is 14 residues long. V trimming: 5 bases; J trimming: 7 bases; junction bases outside the gene matches: 5. The germline V gene has CDR1 MDHEN and CDR2 SYDVKM. In nucleotides, the CDR3 is TGTGCCAGCAGTCGGGGACAGCTAAATTCACCCCTCCACTTT. Translating gives CASSRGQLNSPLHF.

This clone was seen a single time. V gene TRBV24-1 combines with J gene TRBJ1-1; 10 bases line up with TRBD1. Germline V CDR1 and CDR2: KGHDR, SFDVKD. CDR3 length: 14 residues. The V gene end was trimmed by 7 bases and the J gene end by 4 bases; junction bases not matched to a gene: 5. CDR3 sequence reads: CATRGQGLGTEAFF. CDR3 DNA: TGTGCCACCAGGGGACAGGGGTTGGGCACTGAAGCTTTCTTT.

The chain uses TRBV6-2 or TRBV6-3 and TRBJ2-2; 7 bases agree with TRBD2. After removal of 5 bases from V and 5 bases from J, the junction contained 8 bases not matched to a gene. CDR1 MNHEY and CDR2 SVGEGT come from the germline V gene. This CDR3 is 15 amino acids long. The CDR3 loop is CASSAPGLSTGELFF. DNA for the CDR3: TGTGCCAGCAGTGCCCCGGGACTATCTACCGGGGAGCTGTTTTTT.

This sequence joins TRBV5-6 and TRBJ1-5; 7 nucleotides line up with TRBD1. V lost 4 bases, J lost 4 bases, and 8 bases stayed unmatched. Germline V gene lookup returns CDR1 SGHDT and CDR2 YYEEEE. The length of the CDR3 is 15 residues. The CDR3 region is CASSRSGQLNQPQHF. As DNA, the CDR3 is TGTGCCAGCAGCCGATCGGGACAGCTAAATCAGCCCCAGCATTTT. Based on the CDR3 plus reference TRBV5-6 and TRBJ1-5, the full variable domain is DAGVTQSPTHLIKTRGQQVTLRCSPKSGHDTVSWYQQALGQGPQFIFQYYEEEERQRGNFPDRFSGHQFPNYSSELNVNALLLGDSALYLCASSRSGQLNQPQHFGDGTRLSIL.

The rearrangement joins TRBV3-1 (or the pseudogene TRBV3-2) to TRBJ2-3, with a possible D match to TRBD1 (5 bases). V lost 5 bases and J lost 0, with 12 bases in between. In germline, CDR1 is LGHDT, CDR2 YNNKEL (reference sequence). This CDR3 is 15 amino acids long. CDR3 in DNA: TGTGCCAGCAGCTTCCACAGGAGTAGCACAGATACGCAGTATTTT. Protein: CASSFHRSSTDTQYF.

The CDR3 spells CASSIDLPHTVHTEAFF. CDR3 coding DNA: TGTGCCAGTAGTATAGATCTCCCCCACACAGTTCACACTGAAGCTTTCTTT. This sequence joins TRBV19 and TRBJ1-1, with D unresolved. CDR1 and CDR2 from the germline V gene are LNHDA and SQIVND (reference sequence). V lost 0 bases, J lost 3 bases, and 17 bases lay in between. The CDR3 sequence is 17 residues long.

V and J are TRBV11-3 and TRBJ2-3, with TRBD2 matching 9 bases. This CDR3 has 17 amino acids. The germline CDR1 and CDR2 sequences are SGHNT and YENEEA. With V trimmed by 1 base and J by 2 bases, 7 bases remained unmatched. The CDR3 loop reads CASSLVSASGVTDTQYF. The DNA of the CDR3 is TGTGCCAGCAGCTTAGTGTCGGCTAGCGGGGTCACAGATACGCAGTATTTT.

This chain uses TRBV7-2 with TRBJ1-2; weak D call: TRBD1 (6 bases). The CDR3 loop spans 15 amino acids. Germline V gives CDR1 SGHTA, CDR2 FQGNSA. V lost 8 bases to trimming and J lost 6 bases, with 22 bases between them. Written as DNA, the CDR3 is TGTGCCAGCCAAATCCGGGCCATCTCAGGGGATGGCTACACCTTC. Protein: CASQIRAISGDGYTF.

The chain employs TRBV29-1 and TRBJ2-7; D is unclear. The CDR3 runs 13 residues. From germline, CDR1 is SQVTM and CDR2 ANQGSEA. With 7 bases removed from V and 4 bases from J, the gap between germline ends came to 17 bases. The CDR3 coding sequence is TGCAGCGCCCTAACGAGACTCCGATACGAGCAGTACTTC. Translated, it gives CSALTRLRYEQYF.

This clone came up a few times. The rearrangement joins TRBV7-9 to TRBJ2-1, with 9 bases fitting TRBD1. This CDR3 has 13 residues. CDR1 SEHNR and CDR2 FQNEAQ come from the germline V gene (reference sequence). V shed 5 bases, J shed 14 bases, and the junction held 10 bases outside the gene matches. Here the CDR3 reads CASSPGARDREFF. The CDR3 DNA sequence: TGTGCCAGCAGCCCGGGGGCCCGGGACAGGGAGTTCTTC. Full variable domain (remainder filled in from reference TRBV7-9 and TRBJ2-1): DTGVSQNPRHKITKRGQNVTFRCDPISEHNRLYWYRQTLGQGPEFLTYFQNEAQLEKSRLLSDRFSAERPKGSFSTLEIQRTEQGDSAMYLCASSPGARDREFFGPGTRLTVL.

This clone was seen more than once but under ten times. The J gene is TRBJ2-1, the V gene TRBV7-6; 7 bases are shared with TRBD2. The CDR3 length is 16 residues. CDR1 is SGHVS, CDR2 FNYEAQ, per germline. Losses at the gene ends were 4 bases for V and 0 bases for J; bases not matched to a gene: 6. The CDR3 protein is CASSWGTKSSYNEQFF. CDR3 coding DNA: TGTGCCAGCAGCTGGGGGACTAAAAGCTCCTACAATGAGCAGTTCTTC.

V usage is TRBV20-1 and J usage is TRBJ1-2; D remains ambiguous. This CDR3 contains 10 residues. Trimming pared 6 bases from V and 1 base from J, leaving 3 bases between. Germline-derived CDR1 and CDR2 are DFQATT and SNEGSKA (reference sequence). The CDR3 loop reads CSAYNYGYTF. The CDR3 DNA sequence: TGCAGTGCCTATAACTATGGCTACACCTTC.

This clone was counted ten times or more. The chain uses TRBV10-1 and TRBJ2-3; D not certain. The V and J ends lost 0 bases and 4 bases respectively, with 8 bases between them. Germline V lookup: CDR1 WNHNN, CDR2 SYGVQD (reference sequence). The CDR3 totals 14 residues. The CDR3 sequence is CASSESQEADTQYF. Here the CDR3 DNA reads TGCGCCAGCAGTGAGTCGCAAGAGGCAGATACGCAGTATTTT.

This chain links TRBV7-9 with TRBJ2-7; the D is unclear. CDR3 size: 14 residues. V lost 7 bases and J 5 bases, leaving 18 bases between the germline ends. Per germline, CDR1 SEHNR and CDR2 FQNEAQ (reference sequence). CDR3 sequence reads: CASTHLRVRDEQYF. As DNA, the CDR3 is TGTGCCAGCACCCATCTTAGAGTACGAGACGAGCAGTACTTC.

The chain couples TRBV4-3 to TRBJ2-1; 7 bases agree with TRBD2. V lost 1 base to trimming and J lost 2 bases; unmatched junction nucleotides: 5. CDR3 length: 16 amino acids. Germline V gene data show CDR1 as LGHNA and CDR2 as YSLEER. As DNA, the CDR3 is TGCGCCAGCAGCCAAGGGGGGGAGGGCGCCTACAATGAGCAGTTCTTC. Its translation: CASSQGGEGAYNEQFF.

The gene calls are TRBV11-3 and TRBJ1-1, with D unclear. The CDR3 has 13 amino acids. V dropped 2 bases and J dropped 6 bases, with 10 bases sitting between them. Germline V gene lookup returns CDR1 SGHNT and CDR2 YENEEA. CDR3: CASSLIMGPEAFF. DNA for the CDR3: TGTGCCAGCAGCTTAATAATGGGCCCTGAAGCTTTCTTT.

The chain combines TRBV7-3 with TRBJ2-5; 7 bases fit TRBD1. V gave up 2 bases and J gave up 4 bases; unmatched junction bases: 10. Germline loops: CDR1 SGHTA, CDR2 FQGTGA. CDR3 size: 16 residues. The CDR3: CASSLGGRGLGETQYF. CDR3 bases: TGTGCCAGCAGCTTAGGGGGAAGGGGGCTTGGAGAGACCCAGTACTTC.

By frequency in the sample, this clone is large. The chain joins TRBV28 to TRBJ2-7, with a tentative D call TRBD2 (5 bases). Trimming stripped 4 bases from V and 1 base from J, with 11 bases between. Per the germline V gene, CDR1 is MDHEN and CDR2 is SYDVKM. There are 14 residues in the CDR3. Here the CDR3 DNA reads TGTGCCAGCAGTTCCCCTCGGAGGTCCTACGAGCAGTACTTC. Amino acids: CASSSPRRSYEQYF.

V and J are TRBV12-3 or TRBV12-4 and TRBJ2-2; D is possibly TRBD1 (5 bases). This CDR3 has 13 residues. V was clipped by 5 bases and J by 4 bases, with 8 bases between them. As DNA, the CDR3 is TGTGCCAGCAGTCCTACAGGCACCGGGGAGCTGTTTTTT. Its protein product is CASSPTGTGELFF.